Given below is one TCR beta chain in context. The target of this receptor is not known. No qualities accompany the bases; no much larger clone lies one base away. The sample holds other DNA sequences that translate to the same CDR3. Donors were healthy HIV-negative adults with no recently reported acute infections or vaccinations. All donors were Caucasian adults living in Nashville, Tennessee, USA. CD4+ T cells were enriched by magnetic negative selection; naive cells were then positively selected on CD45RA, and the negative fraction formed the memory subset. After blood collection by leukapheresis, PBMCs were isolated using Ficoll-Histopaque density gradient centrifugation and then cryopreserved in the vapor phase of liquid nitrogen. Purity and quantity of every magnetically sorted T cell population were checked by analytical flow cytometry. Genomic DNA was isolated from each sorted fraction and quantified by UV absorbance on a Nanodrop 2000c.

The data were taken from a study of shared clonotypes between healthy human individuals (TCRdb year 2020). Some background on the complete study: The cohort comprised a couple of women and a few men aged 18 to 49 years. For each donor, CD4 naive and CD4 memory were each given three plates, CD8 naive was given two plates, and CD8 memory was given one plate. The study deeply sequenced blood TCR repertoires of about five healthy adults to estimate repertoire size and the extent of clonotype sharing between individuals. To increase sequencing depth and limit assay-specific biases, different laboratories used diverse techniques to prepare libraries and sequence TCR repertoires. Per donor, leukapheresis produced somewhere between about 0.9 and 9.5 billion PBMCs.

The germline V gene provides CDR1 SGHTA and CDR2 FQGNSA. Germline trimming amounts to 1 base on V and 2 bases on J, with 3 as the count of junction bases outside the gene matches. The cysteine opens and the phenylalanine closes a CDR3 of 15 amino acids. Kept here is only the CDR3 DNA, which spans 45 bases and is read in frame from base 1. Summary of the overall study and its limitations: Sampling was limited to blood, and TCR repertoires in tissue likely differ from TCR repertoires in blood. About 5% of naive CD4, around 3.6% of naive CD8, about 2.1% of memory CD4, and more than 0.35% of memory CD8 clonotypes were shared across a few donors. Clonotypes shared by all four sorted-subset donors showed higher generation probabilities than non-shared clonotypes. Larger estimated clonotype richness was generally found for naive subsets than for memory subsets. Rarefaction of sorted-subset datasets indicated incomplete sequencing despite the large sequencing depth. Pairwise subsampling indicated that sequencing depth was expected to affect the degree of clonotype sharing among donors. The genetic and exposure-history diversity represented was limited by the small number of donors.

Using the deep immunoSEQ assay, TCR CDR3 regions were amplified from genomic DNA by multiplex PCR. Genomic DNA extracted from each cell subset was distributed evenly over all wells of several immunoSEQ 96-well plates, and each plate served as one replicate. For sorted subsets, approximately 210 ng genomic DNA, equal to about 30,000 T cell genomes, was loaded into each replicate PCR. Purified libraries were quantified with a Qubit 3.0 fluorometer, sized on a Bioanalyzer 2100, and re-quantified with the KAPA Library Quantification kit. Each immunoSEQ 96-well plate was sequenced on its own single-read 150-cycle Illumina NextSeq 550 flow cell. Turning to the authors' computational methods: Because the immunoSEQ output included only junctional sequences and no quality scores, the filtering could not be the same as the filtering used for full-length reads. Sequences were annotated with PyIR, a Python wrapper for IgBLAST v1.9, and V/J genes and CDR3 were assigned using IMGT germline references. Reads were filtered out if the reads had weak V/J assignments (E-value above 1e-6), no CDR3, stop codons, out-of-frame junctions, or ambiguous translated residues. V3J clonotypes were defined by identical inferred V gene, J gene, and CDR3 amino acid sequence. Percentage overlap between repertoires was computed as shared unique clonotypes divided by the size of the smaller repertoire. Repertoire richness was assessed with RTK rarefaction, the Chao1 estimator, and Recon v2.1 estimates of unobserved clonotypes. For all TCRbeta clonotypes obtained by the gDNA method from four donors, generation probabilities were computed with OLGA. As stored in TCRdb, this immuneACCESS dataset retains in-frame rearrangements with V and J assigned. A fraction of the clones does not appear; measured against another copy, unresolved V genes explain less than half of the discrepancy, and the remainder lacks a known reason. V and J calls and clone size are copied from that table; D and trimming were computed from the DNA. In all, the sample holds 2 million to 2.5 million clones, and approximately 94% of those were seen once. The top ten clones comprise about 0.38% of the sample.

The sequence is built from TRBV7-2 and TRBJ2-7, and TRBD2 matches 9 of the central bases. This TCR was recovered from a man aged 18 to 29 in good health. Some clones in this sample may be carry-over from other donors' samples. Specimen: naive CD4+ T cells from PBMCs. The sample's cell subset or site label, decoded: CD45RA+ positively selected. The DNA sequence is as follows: TGTGCCAGCAGCTTAGAAGCGGGAGGAGCCTACGAGCAGTACTTC. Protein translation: CASSLEAGGAYEQYF.